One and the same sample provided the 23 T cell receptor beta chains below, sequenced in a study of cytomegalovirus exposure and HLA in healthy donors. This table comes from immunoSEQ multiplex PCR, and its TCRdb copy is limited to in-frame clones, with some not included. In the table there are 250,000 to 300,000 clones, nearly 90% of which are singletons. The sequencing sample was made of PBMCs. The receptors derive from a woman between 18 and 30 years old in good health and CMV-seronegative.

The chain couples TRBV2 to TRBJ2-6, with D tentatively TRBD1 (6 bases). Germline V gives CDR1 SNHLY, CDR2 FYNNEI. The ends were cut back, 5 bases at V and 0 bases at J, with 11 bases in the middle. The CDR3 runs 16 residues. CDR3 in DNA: TGTGCCAGCAGTTTACAGGGTTTCTCTGGGGCCAACGTCCTGACTTTC. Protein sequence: CASSLQGFSGANVLTF.

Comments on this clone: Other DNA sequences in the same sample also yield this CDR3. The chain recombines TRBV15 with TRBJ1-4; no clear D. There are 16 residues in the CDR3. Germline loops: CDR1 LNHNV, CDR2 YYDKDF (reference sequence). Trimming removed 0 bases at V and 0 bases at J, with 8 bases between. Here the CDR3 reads CATSRDRGATNEKLFF. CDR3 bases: TGTGCCACCAGCAGAGATCGGGGAGCAACTAATGAAAAACTGTTTTTT. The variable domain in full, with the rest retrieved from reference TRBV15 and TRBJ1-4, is DAMVIQNPRYQVTQFGKPVTLSCSQTLNHNVMYWYQQKSSQAPKLLFHYYDKDFNNEADTPDNFQSRRPNTSFCFLDIRSPGLGDTAMYLCATSRDRGATNEKLFFGSGTQLSVL.

The CDR3 bases are TGTGCCAGCTACCAGGGACAGGGCGAGACCCAGTACTTC. This sequence encodes CASYQGQGETQYF. The chain carries TRBV18 and TRBJ2-5, with 9 bases aligning to TRBD1. Germline CDR1 reads KGHSH; CDR2 reads LQKENI. The trim removed 7 bases at V and 5 bases at J, leaving 5 bases unmatched. This CDR3 contains 13 residues.

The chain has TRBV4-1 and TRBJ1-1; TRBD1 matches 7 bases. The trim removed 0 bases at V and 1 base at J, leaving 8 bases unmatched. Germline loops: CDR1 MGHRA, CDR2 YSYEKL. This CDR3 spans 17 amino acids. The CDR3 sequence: CASSQDPGQASNTEAFF. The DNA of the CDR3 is TGCGCCAGCAGCCAAGATCCCGGACAGGCGTCGAACACTGAAGCTTTCTTT.

This CDR3 reads CASSLETDTQYF. The CDR3 nucleotides are TGTGCCAGCAGCCTAGAGACAGATACGCAGTATTTT. The chain employs TRBV21-1 and TRBJ2-3; TRBD2, the table's D call, was not compared with the DNA. TRBV21-1 is annotated as a pseudogene. The CDR3 sequence is 12 residues long.

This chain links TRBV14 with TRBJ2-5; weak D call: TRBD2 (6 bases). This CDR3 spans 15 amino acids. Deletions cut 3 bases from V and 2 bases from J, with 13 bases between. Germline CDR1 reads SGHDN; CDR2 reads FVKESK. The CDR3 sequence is CASSQGWGVQETQYF. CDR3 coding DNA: TGTGCCAGCAGCCAGGGGTGGGGGGTACAAGAGACCCAGTACTTC.

The CDR3 DNA reads as TGTGCCAGCAGTACCCGGGACAGGGGGACATTAGGCACTGAAGCTTTCTTT. Encoded protein: CASSTRDRGTLGTEAFF. J is TRBJ1-1 and V is TRBV28; TRBD1 matches 11 bases. There are 17 residues in the CDR3. J lost 4 bases, V lost 5 bases, and 12 bases had no gene match. Germline CDR1 and CDR2: MDHEN and SYDVKM.

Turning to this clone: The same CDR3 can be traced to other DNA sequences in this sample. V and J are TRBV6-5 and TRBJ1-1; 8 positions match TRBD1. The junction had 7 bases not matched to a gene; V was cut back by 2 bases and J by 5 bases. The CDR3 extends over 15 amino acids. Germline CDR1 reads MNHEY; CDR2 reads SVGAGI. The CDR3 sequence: CASSYRGQGATEAFF. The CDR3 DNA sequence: TGTGCCAGCAGTTACCGAGGGCAGGGGGCGACTGAAGCTTTCTTT.

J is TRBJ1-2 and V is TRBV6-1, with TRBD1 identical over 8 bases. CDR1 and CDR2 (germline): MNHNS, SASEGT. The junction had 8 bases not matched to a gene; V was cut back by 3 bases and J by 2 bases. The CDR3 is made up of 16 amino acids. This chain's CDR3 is CASSDPTGALNYGYTF. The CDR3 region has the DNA TGTGCCAGCAGTGACCCGACAGGGGCGCTCAACTATGGCTACACCTTC.

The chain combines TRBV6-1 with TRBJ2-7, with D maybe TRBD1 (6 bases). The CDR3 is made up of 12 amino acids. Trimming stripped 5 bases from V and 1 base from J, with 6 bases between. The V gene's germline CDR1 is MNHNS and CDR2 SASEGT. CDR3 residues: CASSQGSYEQYV. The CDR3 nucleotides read TGTGCCAGCAGTCAGGGGTCCTACGAGCAGTACGTC.

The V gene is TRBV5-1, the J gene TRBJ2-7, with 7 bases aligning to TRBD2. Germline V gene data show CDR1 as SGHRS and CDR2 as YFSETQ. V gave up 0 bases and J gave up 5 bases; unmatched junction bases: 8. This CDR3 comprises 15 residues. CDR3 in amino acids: CASSLGRGTLDEQYF. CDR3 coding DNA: TGCGCCAGCAGCTTGGGGCGGGGGACTCTAGACGAGCAGTACTTC.

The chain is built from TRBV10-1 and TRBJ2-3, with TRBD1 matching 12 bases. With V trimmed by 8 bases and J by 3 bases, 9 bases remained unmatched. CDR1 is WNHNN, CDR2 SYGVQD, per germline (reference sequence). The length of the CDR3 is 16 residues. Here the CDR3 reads CASGTEGQGATDTQYF. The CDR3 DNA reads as TGCGCCAGCGGAACCGAGGGACAGGGGGCTACAGATACGCAGTATTTT.

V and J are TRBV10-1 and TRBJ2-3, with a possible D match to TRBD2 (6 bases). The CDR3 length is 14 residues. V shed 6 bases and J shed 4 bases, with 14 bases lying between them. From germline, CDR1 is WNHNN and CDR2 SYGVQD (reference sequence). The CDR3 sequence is CASSPPEGPDTQYF. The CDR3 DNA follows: TGCGCCAGCAGCCCCCCGGAGGGTCCAGATACGCAGTATTTT.

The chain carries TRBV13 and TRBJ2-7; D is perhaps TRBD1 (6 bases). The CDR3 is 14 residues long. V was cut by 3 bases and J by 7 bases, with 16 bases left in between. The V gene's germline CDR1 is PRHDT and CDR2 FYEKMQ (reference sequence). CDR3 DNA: TGTGCCAGCAGCTTGACAGGAACAAGGGGGGAGCAGTACTTC. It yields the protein CASSLTGTRGEQYF.

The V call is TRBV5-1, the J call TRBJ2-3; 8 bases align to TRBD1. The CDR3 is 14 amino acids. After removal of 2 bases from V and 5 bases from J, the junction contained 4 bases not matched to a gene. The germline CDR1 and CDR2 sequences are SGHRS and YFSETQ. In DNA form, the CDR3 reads TGCGCCAGCAGCTTTCAGGGGGCGGAAGATACGCAGTATTTT. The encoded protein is CASSFQGAEDTQYF.

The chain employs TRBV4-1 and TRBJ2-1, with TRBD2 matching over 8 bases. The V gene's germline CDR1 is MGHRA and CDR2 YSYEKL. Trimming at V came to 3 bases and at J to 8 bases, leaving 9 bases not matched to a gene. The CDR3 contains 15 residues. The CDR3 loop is CASSHSGLAPDEQFF. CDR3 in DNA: TGCGCCAGCAGCCACTCCGGACTAGCCCCCGATGAGCAGTTCTTC.

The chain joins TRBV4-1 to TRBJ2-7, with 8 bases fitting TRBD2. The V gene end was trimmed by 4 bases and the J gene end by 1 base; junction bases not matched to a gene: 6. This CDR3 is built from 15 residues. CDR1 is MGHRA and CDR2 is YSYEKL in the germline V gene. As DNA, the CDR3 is TGCGCCAGCAGCCCTCTACGGGGGGGTTCCTACGAGCAGTACGTC. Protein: CASSPLRGGSYEQYV.

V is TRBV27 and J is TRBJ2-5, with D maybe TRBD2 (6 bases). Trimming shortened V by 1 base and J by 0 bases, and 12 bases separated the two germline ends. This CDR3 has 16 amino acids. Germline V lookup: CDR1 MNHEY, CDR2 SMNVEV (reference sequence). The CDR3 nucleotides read TGTGCCAGCAGTTTATGGGCGGGAAAATACCAAGAGACCCAGTACTTC. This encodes CASSLWAGKYQETQYF.

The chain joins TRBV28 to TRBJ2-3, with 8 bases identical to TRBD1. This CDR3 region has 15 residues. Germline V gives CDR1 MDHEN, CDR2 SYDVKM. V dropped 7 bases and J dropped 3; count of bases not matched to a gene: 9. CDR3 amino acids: CASTPRTGWTDTQYF. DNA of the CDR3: TGTGCCAGCACCCCCCGGACAGGGTGGACAGATACGCAGTATTTT. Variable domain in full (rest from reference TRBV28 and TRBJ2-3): DVKVTQSSRYLVKRTGEKVFLECVQDMDHENMFWYRQDPGLGLRLIYFSYDVKMKEKGDIPEGYSVSREKKERFSLILESASTNQTSMYLCASTPRTGWTDTQYFGPGTRLTVL.

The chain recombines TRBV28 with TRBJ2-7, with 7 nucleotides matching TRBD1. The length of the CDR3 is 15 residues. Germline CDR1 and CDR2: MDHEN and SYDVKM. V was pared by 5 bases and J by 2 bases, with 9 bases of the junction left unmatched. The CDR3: CASSPRTGRAYEQYF. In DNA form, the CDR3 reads TGTGCCAGCAGTCCAAGGACAGGTAGAGCCTACGAGCAGTACTTC.

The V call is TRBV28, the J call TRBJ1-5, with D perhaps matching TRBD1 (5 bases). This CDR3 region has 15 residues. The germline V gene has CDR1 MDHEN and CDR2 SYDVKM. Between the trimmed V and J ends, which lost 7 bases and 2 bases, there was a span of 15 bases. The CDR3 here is CASTLGEGRNQPQHF. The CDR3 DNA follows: TGTGCCAGCACCTTAGGGGAGGGGCGCAATCAGCCCCAGCATTTT.

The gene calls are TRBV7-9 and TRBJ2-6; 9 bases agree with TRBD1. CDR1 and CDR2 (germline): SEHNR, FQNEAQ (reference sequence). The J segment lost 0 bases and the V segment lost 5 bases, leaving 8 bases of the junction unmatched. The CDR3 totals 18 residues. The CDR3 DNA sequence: TGTGCCAGCAGCAAACGGGACAGGGTGAACTCTGGGGCCAACGTCCTGACTTTC. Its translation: CASSKRDRVNSGANVLTF.

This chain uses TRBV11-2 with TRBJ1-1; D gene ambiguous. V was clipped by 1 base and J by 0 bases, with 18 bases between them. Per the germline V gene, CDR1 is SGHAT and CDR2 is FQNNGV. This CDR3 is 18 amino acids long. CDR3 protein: CASSLVLVPGLVNTEAFF. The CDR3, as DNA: TGTGCCAGCAGCTTAGTTTTGGTGCCAGGACTGGTGAACACTGAAGCTTTCTTT.